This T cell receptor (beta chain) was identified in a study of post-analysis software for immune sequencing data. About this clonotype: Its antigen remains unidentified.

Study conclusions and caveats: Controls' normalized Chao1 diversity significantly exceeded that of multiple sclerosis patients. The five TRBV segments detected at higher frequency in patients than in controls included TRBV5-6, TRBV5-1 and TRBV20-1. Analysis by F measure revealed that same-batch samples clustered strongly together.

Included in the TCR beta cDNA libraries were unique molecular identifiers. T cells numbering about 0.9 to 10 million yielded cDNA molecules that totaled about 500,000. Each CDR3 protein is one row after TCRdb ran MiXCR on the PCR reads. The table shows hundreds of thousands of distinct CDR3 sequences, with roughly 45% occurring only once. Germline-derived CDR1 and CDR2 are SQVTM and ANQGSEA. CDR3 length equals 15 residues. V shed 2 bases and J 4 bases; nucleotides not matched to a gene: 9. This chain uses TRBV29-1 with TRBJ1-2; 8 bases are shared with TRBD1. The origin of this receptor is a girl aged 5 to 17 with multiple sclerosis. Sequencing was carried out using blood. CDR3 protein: CSVERQGAISYGYTF. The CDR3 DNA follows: TGCAGCGTTGAACGGCAGGGGGCAATCAGCTATGGCTACACCTTC.